The next 3 T cell receptor beta chains were all read from a single sample in a study of T cells in Graves' hyperthyroidism and ophthalmopathy. TCR beta CDR3 sequences were amplified from RNA transcripts. TCR CDR3 regions were first amplified by RT-PCR with HTBI primers. TCRdb independently ran MiXCR on the multiplex PCR reads; one entry per CDR3 protein. The data show 480,000 or so distinct CDR3 sequences, 35% to 50% seen once. Input material: peripheral blood or thyroid tissue (not recorded which). The receptors were gathered from an adult woman with Graves' disease, either hyperthyroidism or ophthalmopathy (not recorded which).

This clonotype was counted only a few times. The V call is TRBV15, the J call TRBJ2-7; D is perhaps TRBD1 (5 bases). This CDR3 contains 17 residues. Germline V gene data show CDR1 as LNHNV and CDR2 as YYDKDF (reference sequence). Trimming shortened V by 0 bases and J by 5 bases, and 20 bases separated the two germline ends. The CDR3 bases are TGTGCCACCAGCAGAGATGGCCCAGAGGCAGGGCGCAACGAGCAGTACTTC. Translating gives CATSRDGPEAGRNEQYF.

This chain joins TRBV29-1 and TRBJ1-5; D not resolved. Germline CDR1 SQVTM, CDR2 ANQGSEA. The CDR3 is 13 residues long. This CDR3 reads CSAREELNQPQHF. The DNA of the CDR3 is TGCAGTGCTAGGGAAGAGTTAAATCAGCCCCAGCATTTT. The full variable domain, with the rest looked up from reference TRBV29-1 and TRBJ1-5, is SAVISQKPSRDICQRGTSLTIQCQVDSQVTMMFWYRQQPGQSLTLIATANQGSEATYESGFVIDKFPISRPNLTFSTLTVSNMSPEDSSIYLCSAREELNQPQHFGDGTRLSIL.

This chain uses TRBV6-5 with TRBJ1-3; perhaps TRBD1 as D (6 bases). Trimming pared 6 bases from V and 0 bases from J, leaving 21 bases between. This CDR3 is 18 amino acids long. From germline, CDR1 is MNHEY and CDR2 SVGAGI. The CDR3 DNA follows: TGTGCCAGCAGCATTTCTCCTCCCAGGGGAAGCTCTGGAAACACCATATATTTT. Protein sequence: CASSISPPRGSSGNTIYF.